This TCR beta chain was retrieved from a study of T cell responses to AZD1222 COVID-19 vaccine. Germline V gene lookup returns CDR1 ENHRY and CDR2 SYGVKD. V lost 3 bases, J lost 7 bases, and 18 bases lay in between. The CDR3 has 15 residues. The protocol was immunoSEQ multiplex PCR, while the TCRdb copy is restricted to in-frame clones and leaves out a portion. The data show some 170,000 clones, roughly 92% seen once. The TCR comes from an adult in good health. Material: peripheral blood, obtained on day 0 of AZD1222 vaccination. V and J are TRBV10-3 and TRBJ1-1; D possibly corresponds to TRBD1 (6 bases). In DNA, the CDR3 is TGTGCCATCAGTGATTGGACAGAGTTGGGGGGTGAAGCTTTCTTT. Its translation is CAISDWTELGGEAFF.